This T cell receptor (beta chain) originates from a study of technical replicates of blood from several donors. This clone was seen just once. Libraries were prepared by immunoSEQ multiplex PCR; TCRdb keeps only in-frame clonotypes and omits some of them. The sample holds around 80,000 clones, 95% to 98% seen once. This clonotype originated in a human donor in good health. Input material: T cells isolated from PBMCs.

The CDR3 coding sequence is TGCGCCAGCAGTTTCACAGGGGGTCGGAGTGAAAAACTGTTTTTT. It codes for CASSFTGGRSEKLFF. The V call is TRBV5-1, the J call TRBJ1-4, with 8 nucleotides matching TRBD1. The CDR3 consists of 15 residues. Per the germline V gene, CDR1 is SGHRS and CDR2 is YFSETQ. The V gene end was trimmed by 5 bases and the J gene end by 7 bases; junction bases not matched to a gene: 10.